A single sample gave rise to the 2 T cell receptor beta chains below, sequenced in a study of beta chain features in type 1 diabetes. The isolated RNA, all of it, was reverse transcribed, so expressed TCRB transcripts were what got sequenced. Sequencing used immunoSEQ multiplex PCR; TCRdb keeps in-frame clones, though not all of them. The sample shows about 900,000 clones, 15% to 20% of them seen only once. The source material was naive CD4+ T cells from blood. All receptors derive from a woman aged 18-29 years in good health.

In this sample, this clone turned up a few times. This sequence joins TRBV18 and TRBJ1-4; the D is unclear. Germline assignment: CDR1 KGHSH and CDR2 LQKENI. Trimming pared 5 bases from V and 5 bases from J, leaving 18 bases between. The CDR3 extends over 16 amino acids. The CDR3 sequence is CASSASLAGANEKLFF. The CDR3 DNA reads as TGTGCCAGCTCAGCATCCCTGGCAGGCGCAAATGAAAAACTGTTTTTT.

This chain uses TRBV4-2 with TRBJ2-5; D ambiguous. The germline CDR1 and CDR2 sequences are LGHNA and YNFKEQ. CDR3 length equals 14 residues. V lost 0 bases and J 5 bases, leaving 10 bases between the germline ends. The CDR3 loop reads CASSQESVSETQYF. DNA of the CDR3: TGTGCCAGCAGCCAAGAAAGCGTCTCCGAGACCCAGTACTTC.